The T cell receptor beta chain described here comes from a study of OX40 agonist ivuxolimab in advanced cancers. V gave up 4 bases and J gave up 2 bases; unmatched junction bases: 6. Germline CDR1 is SGDLS and CDR2 is YYNGEE. The CDR3 spans 16 residues. The assay was immunoSEQ multiplex PCR, and TCRdb's table has in-frame clones only and misses some. The sample has some 65,000 clones; roughly 91% are singletons. The sequence was collected from an adult with an advanced solid tumor such as melanoma, head and neck, liver or kidney cancer. The material was CD4+ or CD8+ T cells sorted from blood, obtained in a trial of the OX40 agonist ivuxolimab. The gene calls are TRBV9 and TRBJ2-2; 9 bases match TRBD2. Here the CDR3 DNA reads TGTGCCAGCAGCCCTCCGGGACTAGCAAACACCGGGGAGCTGTTTTTT. Amino acid sequence: CASSPPGLANTGELFF. Combining the CDR3 with reference TRBV9 and TRBJ2-2 gives the whole variable domain DSGVTQTPKHLITATGQRVTLRCSPRSGDLSVYWYQQSLDQGLQFLIQYYNGEERAKGNILERFSAQQFPDLHSELNLSSLELGDSALYFCASSPPGLANTGELFFGEGSRLTVL.